One and the same sample provided the 19 T cell receptor beta chains below, sequenced in a study of shared clonotypes between healthy human individuals. Clones were read by immunoSEQ multiplex PCR, and TCRdb kept only the in-frame ones, dropping some. The sample lists about 980,000 clones; over 75% were seen once. Sequenced: memory CD4+ T cells sorted from blood. The subset: CD45RA-negative fraction. All receptors derive from a man in his late teens or twenties in good health.

This sequence joins TRBV9 and TRBJ1-1; D unresolved. The germline V gene encodes CDR1 SGDLS and CDR2 YYNGEE. Between the trimmed V and J ends, which lost 0 bases and 3 bases, there was a span of 12 bases. CDR3 length: 15 residues. CDR3 in DNA: TGTGCCAGCAGCGTAGCTGCACGGCGGGACACTGAAGCTTTCTTT. Translated, it gives CASSVAARRDTEAFF.

V and J are TRBV9 and TRBJ1-1; D is possibly TRBD1 (6 bases). CDR1 and CDR2 (germline): SGDLS, YYNGEE. Trimming removed 1 base at V and 1 base at J, with 8 bases between. This CDR3 contains 14 residues. The CDR3 loop reads CASSVQGQNTEAFF. CDR3 in DNA: TGTGCCAGCAGCGTACAGGGACAGAACACTGAAGCTTTCTTT.

In DNA form, the CDR3 reads TGTGCCATCAGTGAGCTCCTAGCGGTGAGGGGGGTAGATACGCAGTATTTT. This encodes CAISELLAVRGVDTQYF. The chain recombines TRBV10-3 with TRBJ2-3; perhaps TRBD2 as D (7 bases). The CDR3 contains 17 residues. Germline V lookup: CDR1 ENHRY, CDR2 SYGVKD. Deletions cut 2 bases from V and 5 bases from J, with 20 bases between.

The chain couples TRBV30 to TRBJ2-2, with 7 bases lining up with TRBD2. In germline, CDR1 is GTSNPN, CDR2 SVGIG (reference sequence). V gave up 0 bases and J gave up 5 bases; unmatched junction bases: 6. This CDR3 comprises 15 residues. The CDR3 nucleotides read TGTGCCTGGAGTGTAAGCGGGATTAAGACCGGGGAGCTGTTTTTT. Protein product: CAWSVSGIKTGELFF.

The chain recombines TRBV5-6 with TRBJ2-2; 8 bases agree with TRBD2. The CDR3 length is 16 residues. V dropped 2 bases and J dropped 2; count of bases not matched to a gene: 5. Germline CDR1 reads SGHDT; CDR2 reads YYEEEE. In DNA form, the CDR3 reads TGTGCCAGCAGCTTAGGTACTAGCGGTAACACCGGGGAGCTGTTTTTT. Translation gives CASSLGTSGNTGELFF.

A note on this clone: The same CDR3 can be traced to other DNA sequences in this sample. The chain employs TRBV19 and TRBJ2-2; tentatively, D is TRBD2 (6 bases). This CDR3 contains 15 residues. Germline CDR1 and CDR2: LNHDA and SQIVND (reference sequence). V lost 2 bases and J 5 bases, leaving 12 bases between the germline ends. CDR3 sequence reads: CASSISGAGTGELFF. CDR3 DNA sequence: TGTGCCAGTAGTATATCGGGAGCAGGGACCGGGGAGCTGTTTTTT. The full variable domain, in which reference TRBV19 and TRBJ2-2 provide the parts outside the CDR3, is DGGITQSPKYLFRKEGQNVTLSCEQNLNHDAMYWYRQDPGQGLRLIYYSQIVNDFQKGDIAEGYSVSREKKESFPLTVTSAQKNPTAFYLCASSISGAGTGELFFGEGSRLTVL.

The genes are TRBV28 and TRBJ1-1, with TRBD1 identical over 7 bases. V gave up 4 bases and J gave up 4 bases; unmatched junction bases: 9. Germline values: CDR1 MDHEN, CDR2 SYDVKM. This CDR3 contains 15 residues. The CDR3 loop reads CASSSHSGTVTEAFF. In DNA form, the CDR3 reads TGTGCCAGCAGTTCTCATTCCGGGACAGTCACTGAAGCTTTCTTT.

The chain combines TRBV28 with TRBJ2-3; D unresolved. The CDR3 is made up of 12 amino acids. Trimming left V 2 bases short and J 7 bases short, with 7 bases between. The germline V gene encodes CDR1 MDHEN and CDR2 SYDVKM. The CDR3 spells CASSLRTNTQYF. CDR3 DNA: TGTGCCAGCAGTTTAAGGACCAATACGCAGTATTTT.

A few counts support this clone. V and J are TRBV2 and TRBJ1-6; no clear D. V lost 8 bases, J lost 5 bases, and 13 bases lay in between. The length of the CDR3 is 14 residues. The germline gives CDR1 SNHLY, CDR2 FYNNEI. The CDR3 spells CASLPRRDNSPLHF. In DNA, the CDR3 is TGTGCCAGCCTGCCGCGGCGGGATAATTCACCCCTCCACTTT.

The chain uses TRBV27 and TRBJ1-2, with D maybe TRBD1 (5 bases). The ends were cut back, 4 bases at V and 4 bases at J, with 7 bases in the middle. Germline-derived CDR1 and CDR2 are MNHEY and SMNVEV (reference sequence). CDR3 length: 12 residues. This chain's CDR3 is CASSSGAYGYTF. CDR3 DNA sequence: TGTGCCAGCAGTTCCGGGGCCTATGGCTACACCTTC.

The chain joins TRBV7-2 to TRBJ2-7, with D possibly being TRBD1 or TRBD2 (5 bases each). The CDR3 length is 16 residues. The germline V gene encodes CDR1 SGHTA and CDR2 FQGNSA. The V gene lost 3 bases and the J gene lost 2 bases, with 17 bases spanning the gap. The CDR3 sequence: CASSFPLGEPTYEQYF. In nucleotides, the CDR3 is TGTGCCAGCAGCTTCCCCTTGGGGGAGCCAACCTACGAGCAGTACTTC. Full variable domain (remainder filled in from reference TRBV7-2 and TRBJ2-7): GAGVSQSPSNKVTEKGKDVELRCDPISGHTALYWYRQSLGQGLEFLIYFQGNSAPDKSGLPSDRFSAERTGGSVSTLTIQRTQQEDSAVYLCASSFPLGEPTYEQYFGPGTRLTVT.

The chain couples TRBV27 to TRBJ1-4, with D hard to call. V lost 4 bases to trimming and J lost 7 bases, with 10 bases between them. Looked up from germline, CDR1 is MNHEY and CDR2 is SMNVEV (reference sequence). The CDR3 has 13 residues. CDR3 sequence reads: CASSWSRGEKLFF. The CDR3 DNA sequence: TGTGCCAGCAGTTGGAGTCGAGGTGAAAAACTGTTTTTT.

The chain couples TRBV18 to TRBJ1-1; 8 nucleotides line up with TRBD1. This CDR3 contains 15 residues. Germline V lookup: CDR1 KGHSH, CDR2 LQKENI. J was trimmed by 1 base and V by 2 bases; bases with no gene match: 3. The CDR3 DNA sequence: TGTGCCAGCTCACCAGCAGGACAGGGGAACACTGAAGCTTTCTTT. Translating it yields CASSPAGQGNTEAFF.

V usage is TRBV5-4 and J usage is TRBJ2-7; D is undetermined. Germline V gives CDR1 SGHNT, CDR2 YYREEE (reference sequence). The CDR3 is made up of 13 amino acids. The germline V and J ends were trimmed by 3 bases and 5 bases, with 12 bases remaining between them. Written as DNA, the CDR3 is TGTGCCAGCAGCTCTAGATCTGGGAACGAGCAGTACTTC. Translated, it gives CASSSRSGNEQYF.

A note on this clone: With only one base between it and a far larger clone, this is likely a read error. The chain joins TRBV30 to TRBJ2-2; tentatively, D is TRBD2 (5 bases). The CDR3 consists of 12 residues. Germline lookup yields CDR1 GTSNPN and CDR2 SVGIG (reference sequence). Between the trimmed V and J ends, which lost 2 bases and 10 bases, there was a span of 11 bases. CDR3 sequence (DNA): TGTGCCTGGAGTCACCTAGCCGAGGAGCTGTTTTTT. Translated: CAWSHLAEELFF.

V and J are TRBV15 and TRBJ2-2; D is unclear. This CDR3 contains 15 residues. Deletions cut 0 bases from V and 7 bases from J, with 12 bases between. Per germline, CDR1 LNHNV and CDR2 YYDKDF (reference sequence). DNA for the CDR3: TGTGCCACCAGCAGAGATTCAAGGGTAGGCGGGGAGCTGTTTTTT. It encodes CATSRDSRVGGELFF.

V usage is TRBV29-1 and J usage is TRBJ2-1; 7 bases align to TRBD1. V lost 5 bases to trimming and J lost 3 bases; unmatched junction nucleotides: 4. The CDR3 loop spans 13 amino acids. CDR1 and CDR2 (germline): SQVTM, ANQGSEA. The CDR3 protein is CSVRQGHYNEQFF. As DNA, the CDR3 is TGCAGCGTTCGACAGGGACACTACAATGAGCAGTTCTTC.

J is TRBJ2-1 and V is TRBV5-1, with 11 bases fitting TRBD2. The germline V gene has CDR1 SGHRS and CDR2 YFSETQ. The V gene end was trimmed by 6 bases and the J gene end by 0 bases; junction bases not matched to a gene: 11. This CDR3 is 18 amino acids long. CDR3 in DNA: TGCGCCAGCACCCCGGCACTAGCGGGAGTTGGCTCCTACAATGAGCAGTTCTTC. It is translated as CASTPALAGVGSYNEQFF.

The rearrangement links TRBV5-5 to TRBJ1-5; 10 nucleotides agree with TRBD1. Germline V CDR1 and CDR2: SGHKS, YYEKEE (reference sequence). V was clipped by 0 bases and J by 3 bases; unmatched bases: 6. This CDR3 comprises 17 residues. CDR3 DNA: TGTGCCAGCAGCTTGGGAAGGACAGGGGGAACCAATCAGCCCCAGCATTTT. Protein sequence: CASSLGRTGGTNQPQHF.